The rows below give T cell receptor beta chains drawn from one sample of a study of cytomegalovirus exposure and HLA in healthy donors. Generated by immunoSEQ multiplex PCR, the TCRdb table keeps only in-frame clones and is missing some. The profile covers over 250,000 clones, with under 80% appearing a single time and 2% to 2.5% taken by the ten largest. Sequenced: PBMCs. The source of these receptors is a female donor in good health and CMV-seronegative. Both conserved end residues are part of each CDR3. A D gene is named only where the DNA matches it firmly. Clone size, where shown, is once, few, many, or a class for clones that have expanded.

clone size	D gene	V gene	J gene	CDR3 DNA	CDR3 protein
few	TRBD1	TRBV9	TRBJ1-3	TGTGCCAGCAGTCGGACAGGGGAAGCCCTTTCTGGAAACACCATATATTTT	CASSRTGEALSGNTIYF
once	TRBD1	TRBV14	TRBJ1-5	TGTGCCAGCAGCCAAGGACAGGGCGTCGATCAGCCCCAGCATTTT	CASSQGQGVDQPQHF
-	-	TRBV7-8	TRBJ2-7	TGTGCCAGCAGTTCCCGGTTGGGGGCGATAGACGAGCAGTACTTC	CASSSRLGAIDEQYF
-	-	TRBV6-5	TRBJ2-7	TGTGCCAGCGAAAAAGCAGGGACATCGTACGAGCAGTACTTC	CASEKAGTSYEQYF
-	TRBD1	TRBV6-5	TRBJ2-7	TGTGCCAGCAGTTACTCCGGGACAGGGACCTACGAGCAGTACTTC	CASSYSGTGTYEQYF
-	-	TRBV5-1	TRBJ2-7	TGCGCCAGCAGCTCCCCAGGGAAGGGCTCCTACGAGCAGTACTTC	CASSSPGKGSYEQYF
-	TRBD1	TRBV7-9	TRBJ1-1	TGTGCCAGCAGCTCACTGGGACAGGGGAACACTGAAGCTTTCTTT	CASSSLGQGNTEAFF
-	-	TRBV9	TRBJ1-2	TGTGCCAGCGTATCTGACAGGCGCCTAGGGTATGGCTACACCTTC	CASVSDRRLGYGYTF
few	-	TRBV11-3	TRBJ2-5	TGTGCCAGCAGCCGTGGGGGGGCGGGAGAGACCCAGTACTTC	CASSRGGAGETQYF
-	TRBD1	TRBV9	TRBJ2-2	TGTGCCAGCAGCGTAGCTATTGGGATTCCAGGGGGCCAGCACACCGGGGAGCTGTTTTTT	CASSVAIGIPGGQHTGELFF
few	-	TRBV19	TRBJ1-1	TGTGCCAGTACCCATATGGGCTCGGCAGCTTTCTTT	CASTHMGSAAFF
-	-	TRBV6-1	TRBJ1-5	TGTGCCAGCACCGGAAGCGGGGAGAATGTTCAGCCCCAGCATTTT	CASTGSGENVQPQHF
-	-	TRBV15	TRBJ2-7	TGTGCCACCAGCAGAGATGCAGACAGCTTTTCCGAGCAGTACTTC	CATSRDADSFSEQYF
few	-	TRBV10-3	TRBJ2-7	TGTGCCATCAGTGAGACTAGCTCCGAGCAGTACTTC	CAISETSSEQYF
-	-	TRBV2	TRBJ1-2	TGTGCCAGCAGACCCCCGGGGGAGGCGTCCTATGGCTACACCTTC	CASRPPGEASYGYTF
-	TRBD2	TRBV27	TRBJ2-7	TGTGCCAGCAGTTTTTATAGAGGACTAGCGGGAGGATACGAGCAGTACTTC	CASSFYRGLAGGYEQYF
-	-	TRBV11-3	TRBJ2-5	TGTGCCAGCAGCAGTTCAGGGGGGAAGACCCAGTACTTC	CASSSSGGKTQYF
-	-	TRBV7-9	TRBJ1-1	TGTTCCAGCAGCTCCCTCAGGGGAGGGACTGAAGCTTTCTTT	CSSSSLRGGTEAFF
-	TRBD2	TRBV6-5	TRBJ2-5	TGTGCCAGCAGCCTTCTAGCGGGGCAAGAGACCCAGTACTTC	CASSLLAGQETQYF
-	-	TRBV18	TRBJ1-2	TGTGCCAGCTCACTTGGACTGAATGGCTACACCTTC	CASSLGLNGYTF
once	TRBD1	TRBV28	TRBJ1-1	TGTGCCAGCAGCTTAAGGCCAGGGGGTACTGAAGCTTTCTTT	CASSLRPGGTEAFF
-	TRBD1	TRBV7-7	TRBJ2-2	TGTGCTAGCAGCCAGACAGGGGGCTTAACCGGGGAGCTGTTTTTT	CASSQTGGLTGELFF
-	-	TRBV25-1	TRBJ1-2	TGTGCCAGCAGTGCGAGCGAATTCCTTGACTACACCTTC	CASSASEFLDYTF
-	-	TRBV27	TRBJ1-5	TGTGCCAGCAGTTTATCGAGAAGCAATCAGCCCCAGCATTTT	CASSLSRSNQPQHF
-	TRBD2	TRBV11-3	TRBJ2-3	TGTGCCAGCAGCGCGGGACTAGCGGGAGGCATCCGCACAGATACGCAGTATTTT	CASSAGLAGGIRTDTQYF
-	-	TRBV5-1	TRBJ2-1	TGCGCCAGCAGGGAGGGATACTCCTACAATGAGCAGTTCTTC	CASREGYSYNEQFF
few	-	TRBV5-1	TRBJ2-5	TGCGCCAGCAGCGGCCCTACGGGACGGGGGGAGACCCAGTACTTC	CASSGPTGRGETQYF
once	-	TRBV6-1	TRBJ2-2	TGTGCCAGCACCGACTATACCGGGGAGCTGTTTTTT	CASTDYTGELFF
-	TRBD2	TRBV4-1	TRBJ2-3	TGCGCCAGCAGCCGTGTCGCGGGGGGAGATACGCAGTATTTT	CASSRVAGGDTQYF
few	TRBD1	TRBV29-1	TRBJ1-2	TGCAGCGTTGAGGATCCAGGGGGTCCCCACTATGGCTACACCTTC	CSVEDPGGPHYGYTF
-	TRBD1	TRBV7-2	TRBJ2-7	TGTGCCAGCAGCTTTACGACAGGGGCAGGGTACGAGCAGTACTTC	CASSFTTGAGYEQYF
few	TRBD1	TRBV29-1	TRBJ2-3	TGCAGCGTTGAGGGGGGACAGGGGGGGTTGATGGATACGCAGTATTTT	CSVEGGQGGLMDTQYF
-	TRBD1	TRBV6-1	TRBJ1-3	TGTGCCAGCAGCCCGGACAGGGCTGGAAACACCATATATTTT	CASSPDRAGNTIYF
-	TRBD1	TRBV15	TRBJ1-1	TGTGCCACCAGTCGGGACAGAACGAACACTGAAGCTTTCTTT	CATSRDRTNTEAFF
-	TRBD1	TRBV7-9	TRBJ1-1	TGTGCCAGCAGCTTAGCGACAGGGGGAACTGAAGCTTTCTTT	CASSLATGGTEAFF
-	TRBD1	TRBV5-8	TRBJ2-1	TGTGCCAGCAGCTTGGAGACAGGGGGCGTTTTTGTACAGTTCTTC	CASSLETGGVFVQFF
once	-	TRBV27	TRBJ1-3	TGTGCCAGCAGTCCTCGATGGCGAACGGGTAACTCTGGAAACACCATATATTTT	CASSPRWRTGNSGNTIYF
-	-	TRBV2	TRBJ1-2	TGTGCCAGCATCAGGGACTATGGCTACACCTTC	CASIRDYGYTF
-	-	TRBV7-2	TRBJ2-1	TGTGCCAGCAGCTTACAACAGGGCTACAATGAGCAGTTCTTC	CASSLQQGYNEQFF
-	-	TRBV6-1	TRBJ2-1	TGTGCCAGCACTACCGGGACAAACAATGAGCAGTTCTTC	CASTTGTNNEQFF
-	-	TRBV2	TRBJ2-7	TGTGCCAGCAGGGCGACTAGGCACAACGAGCAGTACTTC	CASRATRHNEQYF
-	TRBD2	TRBV7-2	TRBJ2-7	TGTGCTAGCAAGCGGCGGGGGACCTACGAGCAGTACTTC	CASKRRGTYEQYF
few	TRBD2	TRBV2	TRBJ2-1	TGTGCCAGCAGTGTCAGGACTAGTGGAGAGTTCTTC	CASSVRTSGEFF
-	-	TRBV30	TRBJ1-4	TGTGCCTGGAGTGTCAGTTTTAATGAAAAACTGTTTTTT	CAWSVSFNEKLFF
-	-	TRBV4-2	TRBJ2-7	TGTGCCAGCAGCCAAGATAACGGACAGGACTACTACGAGCAGTACTTC	CASSQDNGQDYYEQYF
-	TRBD2	TRBV5-6	TRBJ2-1	TGTGCCAGCAGCTCATCCGGGACTAGCGGGAGACTTTCTTATTATGAGCAGTTCTTC	CASSSSGTSGRLSYYEQFF
-	TRBD1	TRBV28	TRBJ2-2	TGTGCCAGCAGGTCGGGACAGGCTCCGAACACCGGGGAGCTGTTTTTT	CASRSGQAPNTGELFF
-	TRBD2	TRBV2	TRBJ2-3	TGTGCCAGCAGTGAAGGGCGGGAGGTTAGGGGCACAGATACGCAGTATTTT	CASSEGREVRGTDTQYF
-	-	TRBV10-2	TRBJ1-1	TGCGCCAGCAGCCAACTATGGGGGGGTTACACTGAAGCTTTCTTT	CASSQLWGGYTEAFF
-	TRBD1	TRBV18	TRBJ2-7	TGTGCCAGCTCACCAGCCGGACAGGGAGCCTACGAGCAGTACTTC	CASSPAGQGAYEQYF
-	-	TRBV10-2	TRBJ2-7	TGCGCCAGCAGTGTCGACTCGCCGGCAGTCGAGCAGTACTTC	CASSVDSPAVEQYF
-	-	TRBV5-6	TRBJ2-7	TGTGCCAGCAGCCCGGTACAGGGTGCAGGGTACGAGCAGTACTTC	CASSPVQGAGYEQYF
-	TRBD1	TRBV28	TRBJ1-4	TGTGCCAGCAGTTTTGAGGGGGCGGATGAAAAACTGTTTTTT	CASSFEGADEKLFF